Following are 18 T cell receptor beta chains from one sample sequenced in a study of blood T cell repertoires in COVID-19. Sequencing was performed with immunoSEQ multiplex PCR; in TCRdb, only in-frame clones are kept and a portion is missing. The sample includes around 300,000 clones, approximately 86% of them seen just once. Sequencing was done on a sample of PBMCs or T cells enriched from blood (not recorded which). The source of these receptors is a woman between 18 and 29 years old who had recovered from COVID-19.

A single count supports this clone. The chain links TRBV5-1 to TRBJ1-2; D perhaps matches TRBD1 (5 bases). Trimming shortened V by 1 base and J by 7 bases, and 14 bases separated the two germline ends. The CDR3 has 14 residues. Germline CDR1 is SGHRS and CDR2 is YFSETQ. The chain's CDR3 is CASSLTGQGGGYTF. CDR3 coding DNA: TGCGCCAGCAGCTTGACCGGTCAGGGTGGTGGCTACACCTTC. The complete variable domain, with remaining parts taken from reference TRBV5-1 and TRBJ1-2, reads KAGVTQTPRYLIKTRGQQVTLSCSPISGHRSVSWYQQTPGQGLQFLFEYFSETQRNKGNFPGRFSGRQFSNSRSEMNVSTLELGDSALYLCASSLTGQGGGYTFGSGTRLTVV.

The CDR3 DNA sequence: TGTGCCAGCAGCTTCCGGGACAGGCCCCTTTATGGCTACACCTTC. This codes for CASSFRDRPLYGYTF. This chain connects TRBV5-6 to TRBJ1-2; TRBD1 agrees at 8 bases. The germline gives CDR1 SGHDT, CDR2 YYEEEE. The trim removed 2 bases at V and 5 bases at J, leaving 8 bases unmatched. This CDR3 is built from 15 residues.

The chain joins TRBV7-2 to TRBJ1-3; D gene uncertain. V lost 5 bases to trimming and J lost 0 bases, with 11 bases between them. This CDR3 contains 15 residues. Germline V gene data show CDR1 as SGHTA and CDR2 as FQGNSA. The chain's CDR3 is CASSPYVNSGNTIYF. CDR3 DNA: TGTGCCAGCAGCCCCTACGTAAACTCTGGAAACACCATATATTTT.

The gene calls are TRBV5-1 and TRBJ2-7; D uncertain. The CDR3 sequence is 14 residues long. V lost 1 base and J 1 base, leaving 9 bases between the germline ends. In germline, CDR1 is SGHRS, CDR2 YFSETQ. The CDR3 spells CASSLSSGSYEQYF. The CDR3, as DNA: TGCGCCAGCAGCTTGAGTTCCGGTTCCTACGAGCAGTACTTC.

The chain recombines TRBV9 with TRBJ2-7, with TRBD1 identical over 8 bases. The CDR3 totals 16 residues. J lost 5 bases, V lost 3 bases, and 13 bases had no gene match. Germline CDR1 and CDR2: SGDLS and YYNGEE. The DNA of the CDR3 is TGTGCCAGCAGCGCATACCGACAGGGGCATTTCCACGAGCAGTACTTC. Its protein product is CASSAYRQGHFHEQYF. The variable domain in full, completed from reference TRBV9 and TRBJ2-7, reads DSGVTQTPKHLITATGQRVTLRCSPRSGDLSVYWYQQSLDQGLQFLIQYYNGEERAKGNILERFSAQQFPDLHSELNLSSLELGDSALYFCASSAYRQGHFHEQYFGPGTRLTVT.

The J gene is TRBJ1-1, the V gene TRBV11-3; 7 bases fit TRBD1. Germline loops: CDR1 SGHNT, CDR2 YENEEA. Trimming took 5 bases from V and 3 from J; bases not matched to a gene: 6. This CDR3 is built from 14 residues. The DNA of the CDR3 is TGTGCCAGCAGCCCCAGGGGGTCGGACACTGAAGCTTTCTTT. Protein: CASSPRGSDTEAFF.

This clone was seen once. This rearrangement joins TRBV5-1 to TRBJ2-3, with TRBD2 matching 14 bases. The trim removed 2 bases at V and 0 bases at J, leaving 5 bases unmatched. This CDR3 contains 18 residues. Germline V gene sequence: CDR1 SGHRS, CDR2 YFSETQ. The CDR3 coding sequence is TGCGCCAGCAGCTTTGTGACTAGCGGGAGGGTGAGCACAGATACGCAGTATTTT. It encodes CASSFVTSGRVSTDTQYF.

J is TRBJ2-3 and V is TRBV28; TRBD1 agrees at 8 bases. This CDR3 has 16 amino acids. J was trimmed by 4 bases and V by 6 bases; bases with no gene match: 12. Germline V gene lookup returns CDR1 MDHEN and CDR2 SYDVKM. CDR3 coding DNA: TGTGCCAGCAGCCCCTTGGACAGGGTGGATCCAGATACGCAGTATTTT. This translates into CASSPLDRVDPDTQYF.

The chain employs TRBV30 and TRBJ2-5; D is uncertain. The V gene's germline CDR1 is GTSNPN and CDR2 SVGIG (reference sequence). V was cut by 5 bases and J by 5 bases, with 15 bases left in between. The CDR3 contains 13 residues. The CDR3 region has the DNA TGTGCCTGGCAATGGTCCTCTGGCGAGACCCAGTACTTC. Its protein is CAWQWSSGETQYF.

V usage is TRBV24-1 and J usage is TRBJ2-3; TRBD1 matches at 8 bases. CDR3 length equals 16 residues. Germline CDR1 reads KGHDR; CDR2 reads SFDVKD. Trimming took 3 bases from V and 4 from J; bases not matched to a gene: 8. In DNA, the CDR3 is TGTGCCACCAGTGATCCGGAGGGGACAGGAGCAGATACGCAGTATTTT. Translating gives CATSDPEGTGADTQYF.

The chain recombines TRBV11-2 with TRBJ2-1; D remains ambiguous. CDR3 size: 14 residues. Germline-derived CDR1 and CDR2 are SGHAT and FQNNGV. V was cut by 0 bases and J by 6 bases, with 9 bases left in between. In DNA form, the CDR3 reads TGTGCCAGCAGCTTAGATCTGCGGAGCAATGAGCAGTTCTTC. Translation: CASSLDLRSNEQFF.

For the CDR3, the DNA is TGTGCCAGCAGTTATCAACAGGGTTCCGGGGAGCTGTTTTTT. Translated, it gives CASSYQQGSGELFF. The chain joins TRBV6-5 to TRBJ2-2; weak D call: TRBD1 (6 bases). The V end lost 3 bases, the J end lost 6 bases, and 11 bases lay between the germline ends. The germline V gene has CDR1 MNHEY and CDR2 SVGAGI. The CDR3 has 14 amino acids.

V gene TRBV7-8 combines with J gene TRBJ2-1; the D gene is possibly TRBD1 (6 bases). The CDR3 is made up of 14 amino acids. CDR1 SGHVS and CDR2 FQNEAQ come from the germline V gene. Trimming left V 2 bases short and J 3 bases short, with 8 bases between. CDR3 DNA sequence: TGTGCCAGCAGCTTACCGACAGGCTACAATGAGCAGTTCTTC. Protein product: CASSLPTGYNEQFF.

J is TRBJ2-2 and V is TRBV12-3 or TRBV12-4, with TRBD2 matching 8 bases. This CDR3 has 11 amino acids. Germline trimming cut 8 bases from V and 9 bases from J; bases unmatched to any gene: 2. The CDR3 region is CASRGGWELFF. CDR3 coding DNA: TGTGCCAGCCGGGGGGGCTGGGAGCTGTTTTTT.

V usage is TRBV15 and J usage is TRBJ1-4; the D gene is possibly TRBD1 (6 bases). Per germline, CDR1 LNHNV and CDR2 YYDKDF (reference sequence). Trimming left V 5 bases short and J 12 bases short, with 31 bases between. CDR3 length equals 18 residues. The CDR3 nucleotides read TGTGCCACCAGCCCCGATCAGGGGCAGGGCCAATACTCTCAGGAACTGTTTTTT. This sequence encodes CATSPDQGQGQYSQELFF.

The gene calls are TRBV5-4 and TRBJ2-1; D uncertain. Trimming left V 3 bases short and J 6 bases short, with 10 bases between. This CDR3 comprises 13 residues. Germline V CDR1 and CDR2: SGHNT, YYREEE (reference sequence). CDR3 sequence: CASSSPTANEQFF. The DNA of the CDR3 is TGTGCCAGCAGCTCCCCTACAGCCAATGAGCAGTTCTTC.

This clone occurred a few times. The CDR3: CASSPEFNSPLHF. The CDR3 DNA sequence: TGTGCCAGCTCACCAGAGTTTAATTCACCCCTCCACTTT. This chain uses TRBV18 with TRBJ1-6; the D is unclear. CDR1 is KGHSH, CDR2 LQKENI, per germline. Trimming pared 2 bases from V and 6 bases from J, leaving 5 bases between. This CDR3 has 13 amino acids.

This clone was seen only a few times. One end of the junction does not line up with germline, which may come from a read error. This chain connects TRBV7-2 to TRBJ1-1; 8 positions agree with TRBD1. Germline CDR1 reads SGHTA; CDR2 reads FQGNSA. The CDR3 spans 14 residues. The CDR3 DNA reads TGTGCCAGCAGCTTGACAGGGGTGAAGACTGAAGCTTTCTTT. Residues: CASSLTGVKTEAFF. The full variable domain, completed using reference TRBV7-2 and TRBJ1-1, is GAGVSQSPSNKVTEKGKDVELRCDPISGHTALYWYRQSLGQGLEFLIYFQGNSAPDKSGLPSDRFSAERTGGSVSTLTIQRTQQEDSAVYLCASSLTGVKTEAFFGQGTRLTVV.